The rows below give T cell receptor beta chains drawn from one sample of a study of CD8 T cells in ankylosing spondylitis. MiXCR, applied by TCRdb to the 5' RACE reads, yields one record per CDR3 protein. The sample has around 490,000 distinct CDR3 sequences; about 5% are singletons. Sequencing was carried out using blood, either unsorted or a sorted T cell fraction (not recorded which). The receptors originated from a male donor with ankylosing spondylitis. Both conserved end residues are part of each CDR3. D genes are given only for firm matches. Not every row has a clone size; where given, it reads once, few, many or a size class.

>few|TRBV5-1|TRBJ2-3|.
CASSFLSSTDTQYF
TGCGCCAGCAGCTTCCTTTCTAGCACAGATACGCAGTATTTT
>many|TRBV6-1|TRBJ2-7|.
CASSPPRTALYEQYF
TGTGCCAGCAGTCCACCACGGACAGCCCTCTACGAGCAGTACTTC
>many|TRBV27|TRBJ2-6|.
CASSGRPLGSGANVLTF
TGTGCCAGCAGTGGCAGACCGCTGGGGTCTGGGGCCAACGTCCTGACTTTC
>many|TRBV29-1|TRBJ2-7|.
CSVLVYEQYF
TGCAGCGTTCTAGTATACGAGCAGTACTTC
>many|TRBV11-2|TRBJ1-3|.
CASSFRNTIYF
TGTGCCAGCAGCTTCCGAAACACCATATATTTT
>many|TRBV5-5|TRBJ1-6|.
CASSLDPGDNSPLHF
TGTGCCAGCAGCTTGGATCCGGGAGATAATTCACCCCTCCACTTT
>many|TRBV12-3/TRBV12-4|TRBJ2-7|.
CASSPFTASSYEQYF
TGTGCCAGCAGTCCATTCACCGCGAGCTCCTACGAGCAGTACTTC
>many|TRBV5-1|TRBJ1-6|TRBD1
CASSLAPRTGTNSPLHF
TGCGCCAGCAGCTTGGCCCCCAGGACAGGGACCAATTCACCCCTCCACTTT
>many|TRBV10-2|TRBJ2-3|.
CASSANRVTDTQYF
TGCGCCAGCAGTGCTAACAGGGTTACAGATACGCAGTATTTT
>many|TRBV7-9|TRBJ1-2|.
CASRYQDLNYGYTF
TGTGCCAGCAGGTACCAAGACCTAAACTATGGCTACACCTTC
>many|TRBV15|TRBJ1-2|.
CATSRVAGINYGYTF
TGTGCCACCAGCAGAGTGGCAGGGATTAACTATGGCTACACCTTC
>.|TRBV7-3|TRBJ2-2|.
CASSLTSPSNTGELFF
TGTGCCAGCAGCTTAACGTCGCCCTCGAACACCGGGGAGCTGTTTTTT
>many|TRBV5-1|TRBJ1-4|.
CASSLADGFREKLFF
TGCGCCAGCAGCTTGGCGGACGGCTTTCGTGAAAAACTGTTTTTT
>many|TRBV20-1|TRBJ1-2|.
CSARVGLGYTF
TGCAGTGCTAGAGTGGGGTTGGGCTACACCTTC
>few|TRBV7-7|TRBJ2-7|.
CASSLTLASEQYF
TGTGCTAGCAGCTTAACTCTAGCGAGTGAGCAGTACTTC
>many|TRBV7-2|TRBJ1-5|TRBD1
CASSPGQGGFGQPQHF
TGTGCCAGCAGCCCGGGACAGGGGGGATTCGGGCAGCCCCAGCATTTT
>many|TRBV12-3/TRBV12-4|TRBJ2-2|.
CASSLAPSRSTGELFF
TGTGCCAGCAGTTTAGCACCTTCGAGGAGCACCGGGGAGCTGTTTTTT
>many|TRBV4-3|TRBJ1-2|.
CASSQEESYGYTF
TGCGCCAGCAGCCAAGAAGAATCGTATGGCTACACCTTC
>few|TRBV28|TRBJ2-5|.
CASSLGQVLQETQYF
TGTGCCAGCAGTTTGGGGCAGGTACTTCAAGAGACCCAGTACTTC
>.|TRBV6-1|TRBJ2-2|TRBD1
CASRRYRGLSTGELFF
TGTGCCAGCAGGCGATACAGGGGTCTCTCCACCGGGGAGCTGTTTTTT
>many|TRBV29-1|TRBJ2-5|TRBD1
CSVTGGRETQYF
TGCAGCGTGACAGGGGGCAGGGAGACCCAGTACTTC
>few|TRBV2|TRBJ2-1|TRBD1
CASSDGDRETYNEQFF
TGTGCCAGCAGTGATGGGGACAGGGAGACCTACAATGAGCAGTTCTTC
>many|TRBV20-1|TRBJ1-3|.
CSARPPSSGNTIYF
TGCAGTGCTAGACCCCCAAGCTCTGGAAACACCATATATTTT
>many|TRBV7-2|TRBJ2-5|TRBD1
CASSSFGQGMETQYF
TGTGCCAGCAGCTCATTCGGACAGGGGATGGAGACCCAGTACTTC
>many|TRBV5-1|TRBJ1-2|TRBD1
CASSSNTGGEGYTF
TGCGCCAGCAGCTCGAACACAGGGGGAGAAGGCTACACCTTC
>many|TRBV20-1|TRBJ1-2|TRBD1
CSASQAGTGGQNGYTF
TGCAGTGCTAGTCAGGCCGGGACAGGGGGCCAAAATGGCTACACCTTC
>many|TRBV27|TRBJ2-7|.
CASSLSPRLEYEQYF
TGTGCCAGCAGTTTATCCCCCCGACTGGAGTACGAGCAGTACTTC
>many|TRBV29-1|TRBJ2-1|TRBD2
CSVGSGFSGSSYNEQFF
TGCAGCGTTGGTAGTGGCTTTAGCGGGAGTTCCTACAATGAGCAGTTCTTC
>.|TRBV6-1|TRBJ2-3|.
CASSPGGRGLGSDTQYF
TGTGCCAGCAGCCCAGGGGGGAGGGGGCTTGGCTCAGATACGCAGTATTTT
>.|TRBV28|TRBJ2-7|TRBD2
CASSEETSGTSEQYF
TGTGCCAGCAGTGAAGAAACTAGCGGGACTTCCGAGCAGTACTTC
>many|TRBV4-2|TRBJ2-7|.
CASSQILLAGFDEQYF
TGTGCCAGCAGCCAAATTTTACTAGCTGGATTTGACGAGCAGTACTTC
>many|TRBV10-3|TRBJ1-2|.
CAISGQTGLGMEGYTF
TGTGCCATCAGTGGGCAAACAGGGCTAGGGATGGAAGGCTACACCTTC
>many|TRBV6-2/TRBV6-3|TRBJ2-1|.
CASSYTSPAYNEQFF
TGTGCCAGCAGTTACACGTCCCCCGCCTACAATGAGCAGTTCTTC
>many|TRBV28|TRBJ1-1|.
CASSRVAWNTEAFF
TGTGCCAGCAGCCGTGTGGCTTGGAACACTGAAGCTTTCTTT
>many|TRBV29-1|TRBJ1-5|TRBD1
CSVGVTGGLDQPQHF
TGCAGCGTTGGTGTGACAGGGGGCCTTGATCAGCCCCAGCATTTT
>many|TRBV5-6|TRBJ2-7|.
CASRPFHSRYEQYF
TGTGCCAGCAGACCCTTCCACAGCCGATACGAGCAGTACTTC
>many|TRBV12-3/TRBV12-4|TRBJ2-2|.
CASSLPGQGNTGELFF
TGTGCCAGCAGTTTACCCGGCCAGGGCAACACCGGGGAGCTGTTTTTT
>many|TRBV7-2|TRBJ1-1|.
CASSLVFGDWGTEAFF
TGTGCCAGCAGCTTAGTTTTTGGGGATTGGGGCACTGAAGCTTTCTTT
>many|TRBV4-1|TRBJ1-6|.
CASSPRASSYNSPLHF
TGCGCCAGCAGCCCCCGAGCTAGCTCCTATAATTCACCCCTCCACTTT
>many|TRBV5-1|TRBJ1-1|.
CASSYGQRRDTEAFF
TGCGCCAGCAGCTACGGACAGAGGAGGGACACTGAAGCTTTCTTT